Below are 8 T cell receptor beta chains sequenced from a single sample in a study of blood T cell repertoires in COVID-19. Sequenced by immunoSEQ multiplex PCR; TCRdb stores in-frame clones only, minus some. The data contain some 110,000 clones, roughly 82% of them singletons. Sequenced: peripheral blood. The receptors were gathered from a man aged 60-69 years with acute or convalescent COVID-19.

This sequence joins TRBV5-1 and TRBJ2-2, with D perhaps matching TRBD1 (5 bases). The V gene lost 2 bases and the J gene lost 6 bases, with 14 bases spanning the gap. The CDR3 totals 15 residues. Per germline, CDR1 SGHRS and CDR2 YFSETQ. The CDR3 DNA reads TGCGCCAGCAGCTTCAGGCAGGGCCCCCCCGGGGAGCTGTTTTTT. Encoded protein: CASSFRQGPPGELFF.

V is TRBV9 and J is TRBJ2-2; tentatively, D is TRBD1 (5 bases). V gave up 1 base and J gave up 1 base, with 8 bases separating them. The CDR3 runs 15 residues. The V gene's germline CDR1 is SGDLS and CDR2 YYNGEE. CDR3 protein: CASSVRQGNTGELFF. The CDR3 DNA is TGTGCCAGCAGCGTAAGGCAGGGGAACACCGGGGAGCTGTTTTTT. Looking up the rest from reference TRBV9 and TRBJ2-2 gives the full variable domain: DSGVTQTPKHLITATGQRVTLRCSPRSGDLSVYWYQQSLDQGLQFLIQYYNGEERAKGNILERFSAQQFPDLHSELNLSSLELGDSALYFCASSVRQGNTGELFFGEGSRLTVL.

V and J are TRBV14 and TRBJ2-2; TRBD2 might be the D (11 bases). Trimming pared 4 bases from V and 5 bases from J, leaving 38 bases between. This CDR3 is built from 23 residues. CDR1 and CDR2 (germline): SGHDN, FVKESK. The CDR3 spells CASSLSPATGGYSGRAGTGELFF. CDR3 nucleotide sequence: TGTGCCAGCAGCCTCTCCCCCGCGACAGGGGGCTATAGCGGGAGGGCCGGGACCGGGGAGCTGTTTTTT.

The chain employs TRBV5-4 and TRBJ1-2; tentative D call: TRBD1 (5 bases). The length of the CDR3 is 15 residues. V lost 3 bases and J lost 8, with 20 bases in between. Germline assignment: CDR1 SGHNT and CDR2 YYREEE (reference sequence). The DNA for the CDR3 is TGTGCCAGCAGCTGGGGGGGATCGGGAACGGGCGGCTACACCTTC. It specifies CASSWGGSGTGGYTF. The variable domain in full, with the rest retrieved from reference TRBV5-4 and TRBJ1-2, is ETGVTQSPTHLIKTRGQQVTLRCSSQSGHNTVSWYQQALGQGPQFIFQYYREEENGRGNFPPRFSGLQFPNYSSELNVNALELDDSALYLCASSWGGSGTGGYTFGSGTRLTVV.

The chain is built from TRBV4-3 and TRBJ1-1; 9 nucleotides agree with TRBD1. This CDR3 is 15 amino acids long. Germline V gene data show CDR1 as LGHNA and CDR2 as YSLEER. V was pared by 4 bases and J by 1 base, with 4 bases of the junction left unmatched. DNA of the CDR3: TGCGCCAGCAGCCTAGGGACAGGGAGGAACACTGAAGCTTTCTTT. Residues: CASSLGTGRNTEAFF.

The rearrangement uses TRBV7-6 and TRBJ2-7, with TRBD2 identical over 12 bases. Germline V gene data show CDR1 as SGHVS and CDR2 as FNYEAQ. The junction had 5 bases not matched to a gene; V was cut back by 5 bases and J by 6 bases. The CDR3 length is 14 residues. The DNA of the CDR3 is TGTGCCAGCAGCCCGGGACTAGCGGGCCGCGAGCAGTACTTC. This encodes CASSPGLAGREQYF.

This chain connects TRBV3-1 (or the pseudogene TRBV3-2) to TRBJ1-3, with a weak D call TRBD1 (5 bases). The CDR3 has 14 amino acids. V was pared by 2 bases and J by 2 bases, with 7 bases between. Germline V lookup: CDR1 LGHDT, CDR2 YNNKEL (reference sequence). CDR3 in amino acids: CASSQSGAGNTIYF. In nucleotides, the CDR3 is TGTGCCAGCAGCCAATCGGGGGCTGGAAACACCATATATTTT.

CDR3 loop: CASRRQGMGEQFF. For the CDR3, the DNA is TGTGCCAGCAGACGACAGGGGATGGGTGAGCAGTTCTTC. The chain joins TRBV28 to TRBJ2-1, with TRBD1 matching over 8 bases. This CDR3 has 13 residues. The V gene's germline CDR1 is MDHEN and CDR2 SYDVKM. Unmatched junction bases numbered 7, after V lost 6 bases and J lost 9 bases.